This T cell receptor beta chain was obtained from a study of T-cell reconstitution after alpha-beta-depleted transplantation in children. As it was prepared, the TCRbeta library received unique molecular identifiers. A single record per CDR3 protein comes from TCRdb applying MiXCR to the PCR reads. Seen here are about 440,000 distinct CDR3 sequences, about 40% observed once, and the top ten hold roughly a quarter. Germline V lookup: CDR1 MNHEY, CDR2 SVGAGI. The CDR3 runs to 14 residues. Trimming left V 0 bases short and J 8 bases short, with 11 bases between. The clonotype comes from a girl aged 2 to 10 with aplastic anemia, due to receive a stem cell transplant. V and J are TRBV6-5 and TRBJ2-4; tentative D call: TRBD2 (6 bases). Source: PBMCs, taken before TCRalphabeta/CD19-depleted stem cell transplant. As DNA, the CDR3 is TGTGCCAGCAGTTACTCGGGACTGGGGGACATTCAGTACTTC. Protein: CASSYSGLGDIQYF.